This is a list of T cell receptor beta chains from one sample in a study of cytomegalovirus exposure and HLA in healthy donors. Assay used: immunoSEQ multiplex PCR; TCRdb lists only in-frame clones, some missing. The sample holds under 200,000 clones, around 83% seen once. The material sequenced was PBMCs. The receptors derive from a man aged 30 to 39 in good health and CMV-seropositive. Both conserved end residues are part of each CDR3.

j_call | v_call | cdr3_aa
TRBJ1-2 | TRBV6-1 | CASSRQEGYGYTF
TRBJ2-7 | TRBV28 | CASSLSPYEQYF
TRBJ1-1 | TRBV6-5 | CASSSTGRWYEAFF
TRBJ2-6 | TRBV4-2 | CASSQRSPDSSGANVLTF
TRBJ1-5 | TRBV27 | CASSFAGAFNQPQHF
TRBJ2-1 | TRBV5-1 | CASSSSMTGNEQFF
TRBJ1-1 | TRBV6-5 | CASSSWGQPEAFF
TRBJ2-1 | TRBV5-1 | CASGAGTGVHEQFF
TRBJ2-2 | TRBV10-3 | CAISEDAGTSGRALNTGELFF
TRBJ2-7 | TRBV9 | CASSVGSGQGYEQYF
TRBJ1-5 | TRBV5-1 | CASSFSPTEPQHF
TRBJ2-6 | TRBV30 | CAWSMGQGPSGANVLTF
TRBJ1-4 | TRBV7-9 | CASSVVGGTNEKLFF
TRBJ1-1 | TRBV29-1 | CSVAGEEAFF
TRBJ1-1 | TRBV7-9 | CASSYLSHTEAFF
TRBJ2-1 | TRBV7-9 | CASSRPGFNEQFF
TRBJ2-2 | TRBV30 | CAWVRTGDPGELFF
TRBJ2-3 | TRBV7-8 | CASSLDRVGDTQYF
TRBJ2-1 | TRBV15 | CATSRVSGSYNEQFF
TRBJ2-3 | TRBV9 | CASSVETSGTDTQYF
TRBJ2-7 | TRBV7-6 | CASSPRDGTHEQYF
TRBJ2-1 | TRBV2 | CASGSNEQFF
TRBJ2-1 | TRBV5-1 | CASSSDNEQFF
TRBJ1-1 | TRBV5-4 | CASRRAGGVESFF
TRBJ1-4 | TRBV9 | CASSEGPNEKLFF
TRBJ2-1 | TRBV4-3 | CASSRERSSYNEQFF